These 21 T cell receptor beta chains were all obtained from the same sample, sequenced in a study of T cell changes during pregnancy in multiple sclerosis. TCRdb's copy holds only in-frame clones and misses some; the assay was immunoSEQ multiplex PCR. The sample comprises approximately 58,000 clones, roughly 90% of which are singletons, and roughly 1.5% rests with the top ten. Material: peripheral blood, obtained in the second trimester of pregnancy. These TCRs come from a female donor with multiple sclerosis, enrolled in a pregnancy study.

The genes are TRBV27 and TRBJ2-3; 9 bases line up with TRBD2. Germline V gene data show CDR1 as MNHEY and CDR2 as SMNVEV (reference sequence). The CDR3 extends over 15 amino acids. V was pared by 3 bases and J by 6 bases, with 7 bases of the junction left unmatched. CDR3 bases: TGTGCCAGCAGTTTCGTGCGGGAGGGTCCCGATACGCAGTATTTT. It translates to CASSFVREGPDTQYF.

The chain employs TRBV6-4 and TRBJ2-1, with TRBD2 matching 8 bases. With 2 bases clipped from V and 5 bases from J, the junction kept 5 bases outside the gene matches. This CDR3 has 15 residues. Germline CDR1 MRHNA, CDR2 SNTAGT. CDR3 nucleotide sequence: TGTGCCAGCAGTGACAGAGCGGGAGAGCACAATGAGCAGTTCTTC. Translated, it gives CASSDRAGEHNEQFF.

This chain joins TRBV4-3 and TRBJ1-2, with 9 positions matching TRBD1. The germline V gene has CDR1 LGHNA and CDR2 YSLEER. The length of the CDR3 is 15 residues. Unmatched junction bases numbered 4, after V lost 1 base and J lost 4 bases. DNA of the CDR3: TGCGCCAGCAGCCAAGTAAAGACAGGGGGCTATGGCTACACCTTC. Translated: CASSQVKTGGYGYTF.

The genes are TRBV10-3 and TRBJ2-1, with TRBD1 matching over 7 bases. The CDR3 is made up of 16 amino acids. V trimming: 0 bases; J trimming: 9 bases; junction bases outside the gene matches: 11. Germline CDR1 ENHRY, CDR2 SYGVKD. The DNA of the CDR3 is TGTGCCATCAGTGAGTCGACAGGGAGTTTGTCTGGTGAGCAGTTCTTC. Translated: CAISESTGSLSGEQFF.

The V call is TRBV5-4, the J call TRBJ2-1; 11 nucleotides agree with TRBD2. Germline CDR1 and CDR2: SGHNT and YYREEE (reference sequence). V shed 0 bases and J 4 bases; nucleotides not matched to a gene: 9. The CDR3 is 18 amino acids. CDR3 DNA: TGTGCCAGCAGCTTGGCCGGGACTAGCGGATCCACTTACAATGAGCAGTTCTTC. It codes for CASSLAGTSGSTYNEQFF.

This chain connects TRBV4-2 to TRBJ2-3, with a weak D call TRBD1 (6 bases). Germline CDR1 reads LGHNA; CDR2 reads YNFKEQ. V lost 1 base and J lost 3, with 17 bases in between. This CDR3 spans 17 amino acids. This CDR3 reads CASSQGVGGARTDTQYF. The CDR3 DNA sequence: TGTGCCAGCAGCCAAGGCGTAGGGGGAGCGAGAACAGATACGCAGTATTTT.

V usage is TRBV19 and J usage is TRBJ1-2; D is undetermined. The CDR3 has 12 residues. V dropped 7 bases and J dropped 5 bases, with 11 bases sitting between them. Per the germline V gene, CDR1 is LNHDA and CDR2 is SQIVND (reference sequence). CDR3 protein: CASKDGLYGYTF. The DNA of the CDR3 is TGTGCCAGTAAAGATGGGCTTTATGGCTACACCTTC.

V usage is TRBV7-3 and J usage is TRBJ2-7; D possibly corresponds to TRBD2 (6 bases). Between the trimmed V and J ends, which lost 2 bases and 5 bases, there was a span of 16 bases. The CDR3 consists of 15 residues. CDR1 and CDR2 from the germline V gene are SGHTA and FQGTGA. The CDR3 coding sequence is TGTGCCAGCAGCTTATACGGGCAGGGAGGCCACGAGCAGTACTTC. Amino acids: CASSLYGQGGHEQYF.

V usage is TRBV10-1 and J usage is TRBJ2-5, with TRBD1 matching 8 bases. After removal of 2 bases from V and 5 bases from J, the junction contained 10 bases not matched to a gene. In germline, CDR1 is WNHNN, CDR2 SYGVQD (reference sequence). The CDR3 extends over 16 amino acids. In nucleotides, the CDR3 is TGCGCCAGCAGTGAGATCCCGGACAGGGCGGGGGAGACCCAGTACTTC. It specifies CASSEIPDRAGETQYF.

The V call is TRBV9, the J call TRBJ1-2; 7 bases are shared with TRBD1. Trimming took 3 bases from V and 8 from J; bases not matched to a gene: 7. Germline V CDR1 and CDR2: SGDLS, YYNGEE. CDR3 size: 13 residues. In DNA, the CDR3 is TGTGCCAGCAGCGCACCGACAGGGAGCGGCTACACCTTC. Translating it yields CASSAPTGSGYTF.

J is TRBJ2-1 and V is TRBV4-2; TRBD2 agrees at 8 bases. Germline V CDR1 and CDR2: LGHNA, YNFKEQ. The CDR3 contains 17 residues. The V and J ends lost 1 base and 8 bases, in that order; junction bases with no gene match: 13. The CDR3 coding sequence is TGTGCCAGCAGCCAAGCCCTCAGCGGGGGAAAGGGCTATGAGCAGTTCTTC. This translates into CASSQALSGGKGYEQFF.

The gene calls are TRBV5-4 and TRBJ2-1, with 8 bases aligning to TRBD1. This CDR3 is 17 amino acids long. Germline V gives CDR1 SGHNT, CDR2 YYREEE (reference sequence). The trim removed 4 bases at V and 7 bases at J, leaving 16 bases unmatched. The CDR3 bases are TGTGCCAGCAGCCCCGACAGGGGCCAACGGGACAGGAATGAGCAGTTCTTC. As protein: CASSPDRGQRDRNEQFF.

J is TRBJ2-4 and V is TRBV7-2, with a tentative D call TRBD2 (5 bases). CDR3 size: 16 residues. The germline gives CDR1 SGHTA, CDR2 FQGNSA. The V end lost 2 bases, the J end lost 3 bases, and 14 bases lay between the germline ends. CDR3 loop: CASSLRLAVVKNIQYF. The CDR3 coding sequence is TGTGCCAGCAGCTTACGGCTAGCTGTGGTCAAAAACATTCAGTACTTC.

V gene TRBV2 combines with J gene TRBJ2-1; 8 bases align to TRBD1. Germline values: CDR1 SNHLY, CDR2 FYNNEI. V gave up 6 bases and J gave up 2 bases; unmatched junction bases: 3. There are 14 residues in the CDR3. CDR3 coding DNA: TGTGCCAGCAGCAACAGGGGGACCTACAATGAGCAGTTCTTC. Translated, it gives CASSNRGTYNEQFF.

DNA of the CDR3: TGCGCCAGCACCCCCTGGGCGCGCGTCAATGAGCAGTTCTTC. Translated, it gives CASTPWARVNEQFF. The genes are TRBV5-1 and TRBJ2-1; D ambiguous. V was cut by 6 bases and J by 6 bases, with 16 bases left in between. The CDR3 totals 14 residues. Germline-derived CDR1 and CDR2 are SGHRS and YFSETQ.

The CDR3 is CASSKDRDYGYTF. CDR3 DNA sequence: TGTGCCAGCAGCAAGGACAGGGACTATGGCTACACCTTC. The V gene is TRBV6-1, the J gene TRBJ1-2, with TRBD1 identical over 8 bases. From germline, CDR1 is MNHNS and CDR2 SASEGT. Unmatched junction bases numbered 3, after V lost 6 bases and J lost 3 bases. The CDR3 sequence is 13 residues long.

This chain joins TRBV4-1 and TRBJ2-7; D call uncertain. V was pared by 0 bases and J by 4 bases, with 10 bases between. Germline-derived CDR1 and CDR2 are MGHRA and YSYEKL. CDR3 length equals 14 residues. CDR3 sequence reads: CASSQEQLVYEQYF. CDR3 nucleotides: TGCGCCAGCAGCCAAGAACAGTTAGTTTACGAGCAGTACTTC.

This CDR3 reads CASSSSLPGGDDTEAFF. In nucleotides, the CDR3 is TGTGCCAGCAGCTCCTCCCTCCCAGGGGGCGATGACACTGAAGCTTTCTTT. This chain joins TRBV28 and TRBJ1-1; 8 bases match TRBD1. Germline trimming cut 6 bases from V and 3 bases from J; bases unmatched to any gene: 15. From germline, CDR1 is MDHEN and CDR2 SYDVKM. The CDR3 runs 17 residues.

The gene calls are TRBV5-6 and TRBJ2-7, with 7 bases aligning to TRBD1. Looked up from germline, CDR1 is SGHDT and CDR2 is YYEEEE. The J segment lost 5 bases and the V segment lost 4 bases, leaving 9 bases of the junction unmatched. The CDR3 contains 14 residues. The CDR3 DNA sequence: TGTGCCAGCAGCCCAGAAGACAGGGTGGACGAGCAGTACTTC. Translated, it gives CASSPEDRVDEQYF.

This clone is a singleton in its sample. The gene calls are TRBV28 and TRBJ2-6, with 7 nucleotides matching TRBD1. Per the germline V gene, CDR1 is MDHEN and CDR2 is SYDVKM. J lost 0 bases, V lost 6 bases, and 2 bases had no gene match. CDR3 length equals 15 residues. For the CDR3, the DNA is TGTGCCAGCAGACCAGGGGGCTCTGGGGCCAACGTCCTGACTTTC. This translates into CASRPGGSGANVLTF. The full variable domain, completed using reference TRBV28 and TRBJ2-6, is DVKVTQSSRYLVKRTGEKVFLECVQDMDHENMFWYRQDPGLGLRLIYFSYDVKMKEKGDIPEGYSVSREKKERFSLILESASTNQTSMYLCASRPGGSGANVLTFGAGSRLTVL.

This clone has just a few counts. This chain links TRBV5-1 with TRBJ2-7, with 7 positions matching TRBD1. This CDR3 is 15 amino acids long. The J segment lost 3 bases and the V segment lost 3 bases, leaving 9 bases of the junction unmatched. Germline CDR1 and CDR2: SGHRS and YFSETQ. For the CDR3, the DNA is TGCGCCAGCAGCTCGGTACAGGGGATCAACTACGAGCAGTACTTC. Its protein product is CASSSVQGINYEQYF.